A selection of T cell receptor beta chains follows, all from one sample in a study of blood T cell repertoires in COVID-19. Clones were sequenced by immunoSEQ multiplex PCR, and TCRdb holds only the in-frame ones, with some missing. The sample records over 95,000 clones, around 79% being singletons. Sequencing was performed on peripheral blood. Source of these receptors: a woman of 80 years or more with active or convalescent COVID-19. Each CDR3 is given with its conserved first and last residue. A D gene is named only where the DNA matches it firmly. Where a row states a size, it is once, few, many or the class of an expanded clone; other rows omit it.

v_gene,d_gene,len,j_gene,abundance,CDR3aa,CDR3nt
TRBV7-3,-,17,TRBJ2-1,-,CASSFQPRDFLYNEQFF,TGTGCCAGCAGCTTCCAGCCCCGGGACTTCCTCTACAATGAGCAGTTCTTC
TRBV7-2,-,15,TRBJ1-3,-,CASRPSGRGGNTIYF,TGTGCCAGCAGGCCGTCCGGCAGGGGTGGAAACACCATATATTTT
TRBV5-1,-,14,TRBJ2-1,-,CASRSGDFYNEQFF,TGCGCCAGCAGATCCGGAGACTTTTACAATGAGCAGTTCTTC
TRBV7-2,TRBD1,18,TRBJ1-2,-,CASSQRVGTGDRPYGYTF,TGTGCCAGCAGCCAAAGGGTCGGGACAGGGGACCGCCCCTATGGCTACACCTTC
TRBV6-5,TRBD1,15,TRBJ2-7,-,CASSLTGGTAYEQYF,TGTGCCAGCAGTTTGACAGGGGGTACGGCCTACGAGCAGTACTTC
TRBV6-2/TRBV6-3,TRBD2,16,TRBJ2-1,-,CASSYSPAGGNNEQFF,TGTGCCAGCAGTTACTCACCAGCGGGAGGGAACAATGAGCAGTTCTTC
TRBV7-6,-,14,TRBJ2-7,-,CASSLEQGAYEQYF,TGTGCCAGCAGCTTAGAACAGGGAGCCTACGAGCAGTACTTC
TRBV11-2,-,14,TRBJ1-1,-,CASSILTGGAEAFF,TGTGCCAGCAGCATCCTGACAGGTGGAGCTGAAGCTTTCTTT
TRBV5-1,-,14,TRBJ1-3,-,CASSLDQGTNTIYF,TGCGCCAGCAGCTTGGATCAGGGAACGAACACCATATATTTT
TRBV5-1,-,16,TRBJ1-3,-,CASSLAGVDSGNTIYF,TGCGCCAGCAGCTTGGCGGGGGTGGACTCTGGAAACACCATATATTTT
TRBV2,TRBD1,13,TRBJ2-5,few,CASSRDRLETQYF,TGTGCCAGCAGCCGGGACAGGTTAGAGACCCAGTACTTC
TRBV12-3/TRBV12-4,TRBD1,13,TRBJ1-2,-,CASSLTGVHGYTF,TGTGCCAGCAGCCTGACAGGGGTTCATGGCTACACCTTC
TRBV7-2,-,14,TRBJ2-3,-,CASFPFSATDTQYF,TGTGCCAGCTTCCCCTTTAGTGCCACAGATACGCAGTATTTT
TRBV5-3,-,13,TRBJ1-2,-,CARSLSHYYGYTF,TGTGCCAGAAGCTTGTCCCACTACTATGGCTACACCTTC
TRBV27,-,12,TRBJ1-2,-,CASSFQGQGYTF,TGTGCCAGCAGCTTCCAGGGACAAGGCTACACCTTC
TRBV28,TRBD2,16,TRBJ2-3,-,CASSLFSGGRADTQYF,TGTGCCAGCAGTTTATTTTCGGGGGGAAGGGCAGATACGCAGTATTTT
TRBV5-1,TRBD2,15,TRBJ2-6,-,CASGGEVVGANVLTF,TGCGCCAGCGGGGGGGAAGTGGTTGGGGCCAACGTCCTGACTTTC
TRBV5-6,-,13,TRBJ2-5,-,CASSTWTVETQYF,TGTGCCAGCAGCACCTGGACAGTTGAGACCCAGTACTTC
TRBV7-2,-,16,TRBJ2-5,-,CASRARSRAGQETQYF,TGTGCCAGCAGGGCGCGCAGTCGGGCGGGCCAAGAGACCCAGTACTTC
TRBV28,-,12,TRBJ1-6,-,CASISGPSPLHF,TGTGCCAGCATCTCAGGGCCCTCACCCCTCCACTTT
TRBV6-5,-,15,TRBJ1-2,-,CASSPARGESYGYTF,TGTGCCAGCAGTCCGGCCAGGGGTGAAAGCTATGGCTACACCTTC
TRBV18,-,13,TRBJ1-5,-,CASSQGHNQPQHF,TGTGCCAGCTCACAGGGGCACAATCAGCCCCAGCATTTT
TRBV7-2,-,13,TRBJ1-4,-,CASSRERGRKLFF,TGTGCCAGCAGCCGAGAACGGGGGAGGAAACTGTTTTTT
TRBV19,TRBD2,15,TRBJ2-1,-,CATRPPLAVYNEQFF,TGTGCCACCCGACCCCCACTAGCGGTCTACAATGAGCAGTTCTTC
TRBV2,-,15,TRBJ1-1,few,CASSEIGRGNTEAFF,TGTGCCAGCAGTGAGATAGGGCGGGGGAACACTGAAGCTTTCTTT
TRBV7-9,TRBD2,17,TRBJ2-1,-,CASSSFLAEARVNEQFF,TGTGCCAGCAGCTCCTTTCTAGCGGAGGCGCGTGTCAATGAGCAGTTCTTC
TRBV11-2,TRBD2,19,TRBJ2-5,once,CASSLALGRTSGSQETQYF,TGTGCCAGCAGCTTAGCCCTCGGGCGGACTAGCGGGAGTCAAGAGACCCAGTACTTC
TRBV6-4,-,13,TRBJ2-1,-,CASSDSTYNEQFF,TGTGCCAGCAGTGACAGCACCTACAATGAGCAGTTCTTC
TRBV19,-,16,TRBJ1-4,-,CASSIETGIPNEKLFF,TGTGCCAGTAGTATAGAAACCGGGATCCCCAATGAAAAACTGTTTTTT
TRBV24-1,-,16,TRBJ2-7,many,CATSDLGLQNSYEQYF,TGTGCCACCAGTGATTTGGGACTCCAAAACTCCTACGAGCAGTACTTC
TRBV9,-,14,TRBJ2-7,-,CASSVGGEAIEQYF,TGTGCCAGCAGCGTAGGCGGGGAGGCCATCGAGCAGTACTTC
TRBV28,TRBD1,13,TRBJ1-6,-,CASRAEKTGNFHF,TGTGCCAGCAGGGCTGAAAAGACAGGGAATTTCCACTTT
TRBV4-3,-,14,TRBJ1-1,-,CASSQVRMRTEAFF,TGCGCCAGCAGCCAAGTGAGGATGCGAACTGAAGCTTTCTTT
TRBV5-1,-,14,TRBJ2-5,-,CASSLTGPQETQYF,TGCGCCAGCAGCCTTACAGGACCCCAAGAGACCCAGTACTTC
TRBV6-2/TRBV6-3,-,13,TRBJ1-5,-,CASSSFRGQPQHF,TGTGCCAGCAGTTCTTTCCGGGGTCAGCCCCAGCATTTT
TRBV7-2,TRBD2,15,TRBJ2-5,-,CASRASGRSRETQYF,TGTGCCAGCAGAGCTAGCGGGAGGTCGAGGGAGACCCAGTACTTC
TRBV6-2/TRBV6-3,-,20,TRBJ2-1,once,CASSSRRMWPDRSSYNEQFF,TGTGCCAGCAGTTCCCGCCGGATGTGGCCTGACAGGAGCTCCTACAATGAGCAGTTCTTC
TRBV2,-,16,TRBJ2-3,-,CASSPNRGGWTDTQYF,TGTGCCAGCAGTCCCAACAGGGGGGGCTGGACAGATACGCAGTATTTT
TRBV5-1,-,15,TRBJ2-1,-,CASSPGLAASLEQFF,TGTGCCAGCAGCCCTGGGCTGGCGGCTAGCCTTGAGCAGTTCTTC
TRBV5-4,TRBD1,14,TRBJ1-6,-,CASSRQGDNSPLHF,TGTGCCAGCAGCCGACAGGGGGATAATTCACCCCTCCACTTT
TRBV4-3,-,17,TRBJ2-7,many,CASSQDLQAGALHEQYF,TGCGCCAGCAGCCAAGATCTTCAGGCAGGGGCGTTGCACGAGCAGTACTTC
TRBV13,-,14,TRBJ2-1,-,CASSFRGNINEQFF,TGTGCCAGCAGCTTCCGCGGGAATATAAATGAGCAGTTCTTC
TRBV7-9,-,14,TRBJ2-2,-,CASSTDSRTGELFF,TGTGCCAGCAGTACGGACAGTCGCACCGGGGAGCTGTTTTTT
TRBV15,-,13,TRBJ1-6,-,CATSSRYNSPLHF,TGTGCCACCAGCAGTCGCTATAATTCACCCCTCCACTTT
TRBV6-2/TRBV6-3,TRBD2,17,TRBJ2-2,-,CASSLNKAGGPGGELFF,TGTGCCAGCAGTTTAAATAAAGCGGGAGGGCCCGGCGGGGAGCTGTTTTTT
TRBV6-5,-,12,TRBJ1-1,-,CASISRNTEAFF,TGTGCCAGCATAAGCCGGAACACTGAAGCTTTCTTT
TRBV19,-,15,TRBJ2-5,-,CASSIGSGYGETQYF,TGTGCCAGTAGTATAGGCTCAGGGTATGGAGAGACCCAGTACTTC
TRBV6-2/TRBV6-3,-,11,TRBJ1-2,-,CASSSHYGYTF,TGTGCCAGCAGCAGCCACTATGGCTACACCTTC
TRBV2,TRBD1,13,TRBJ1-2,-,CASSPDRGKGYTF,TGTGCCAGCAGTCCCGACAGGGGGAAAGGCTACACCTTC
TRBV7-2,TRBD2,17,TRBJ2-7,once,CASSFGTSGRIPYEQYF,TGTGCCAGCAGCTTCGGGACTAGCGGGAGAATTCCCTACGAGCAGTACTTC
TRBV28,-,16,TRBJ1-5,-,CASSPWTHEKGQPQHF,TGTGCCAGCAGTCCGTGGACTCACGAGAAAGGTCAGCCCCAGCATTTT
TRBV5-5,-,15,TRBJ2-7,-,CASSLSLSTVYEQYF,TGTGCCAGCAGCTTGTCCCTCTCGACAGTCTACGAGCAGTACTTC
TRBV6-1,-,13,TRBJ2-7,once,CASSERHFYEQYF,TGTGCCAGCAGTGAACGACACTTCTACGAGCAGTACTTC